The T cell receptor beta chain under discussion was sequenced for a study of T-cell reconstitution after alpha-beta-depleted transplantation in children. Broader study findings: Newly produced T cells mostly provided counts and TCRbeta diversity after one year, as hyperexpanded clones declined.

Researchers prepared the TCRbeta library using unique molecular identifiers, the study reports. Each CDR3 protein is one row after TCRdb ran MiXCR on the PCR reads. The table includes about 460,000 distinct CDR3 sequences, about 10% detected once. This clonotype was found many times. Its antigen is undetermined. This clonotype originated in a child aged 2-15 years with inherited bone marrow failure, due to receive a stem cell transplant. The specimen was PBMCs, collected before TCRalphabeta/CD19-depleted stem cell transplant.

The chain's CDR3 is CASSFDRRAFF. The CDR3 bases are TGTGCCAGCAGTTTCGACAGAAGAGCTTTCTTT. The chain joins TRBV12-3 or TRBV12-4 to TRBJ1-1, with D perhaps matching TRBD1 (5 bases). The germline V and J ends were trimmed by 3 bases and 10 bases, with 9 bases remaining between them. The CDR3 has 11 residues.